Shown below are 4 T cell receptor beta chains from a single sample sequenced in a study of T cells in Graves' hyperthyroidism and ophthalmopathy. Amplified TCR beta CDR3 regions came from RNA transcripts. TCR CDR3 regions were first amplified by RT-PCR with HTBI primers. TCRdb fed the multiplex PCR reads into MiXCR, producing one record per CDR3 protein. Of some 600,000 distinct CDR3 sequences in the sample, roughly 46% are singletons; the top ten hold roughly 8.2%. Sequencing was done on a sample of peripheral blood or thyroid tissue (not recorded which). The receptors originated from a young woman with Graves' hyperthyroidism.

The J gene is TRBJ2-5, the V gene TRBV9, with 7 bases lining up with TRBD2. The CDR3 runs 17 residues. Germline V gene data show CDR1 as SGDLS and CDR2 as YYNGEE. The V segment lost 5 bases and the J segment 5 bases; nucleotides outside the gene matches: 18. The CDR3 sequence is CASSPPSPVAGAETQYF. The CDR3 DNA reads TGTGCCAGCAGTCCCCCCTCTCCTGTGGCGGGAGCTGAGACCCAGTACTTC.

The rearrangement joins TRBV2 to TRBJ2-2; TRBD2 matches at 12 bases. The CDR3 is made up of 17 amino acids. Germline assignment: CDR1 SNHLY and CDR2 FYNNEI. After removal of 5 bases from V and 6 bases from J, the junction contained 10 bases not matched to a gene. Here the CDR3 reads CASSYYTTSGSAGELFF. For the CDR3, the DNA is TGTGCCAGCAGTTACTACACGACTAGCGGGAGTGCCGGGGAGCTGTTTTTT.

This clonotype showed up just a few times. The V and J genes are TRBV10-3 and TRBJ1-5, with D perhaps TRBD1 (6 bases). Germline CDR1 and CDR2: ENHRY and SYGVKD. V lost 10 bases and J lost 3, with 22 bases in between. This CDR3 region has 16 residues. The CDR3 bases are TGTGCCAGCAGCCTCCCCCGGGACACTAACAATCAGCCCCAGCATTTT. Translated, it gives CASSLPRDTNNQPQHF.

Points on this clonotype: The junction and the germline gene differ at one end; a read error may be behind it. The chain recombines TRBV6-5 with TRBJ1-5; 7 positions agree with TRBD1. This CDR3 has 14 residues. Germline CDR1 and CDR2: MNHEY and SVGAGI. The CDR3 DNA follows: TGTGCCATCAGTTACGGGGCAGGGGGTCAGCCCCAGCATTTT. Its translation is CAISYGAGGQPQHF.